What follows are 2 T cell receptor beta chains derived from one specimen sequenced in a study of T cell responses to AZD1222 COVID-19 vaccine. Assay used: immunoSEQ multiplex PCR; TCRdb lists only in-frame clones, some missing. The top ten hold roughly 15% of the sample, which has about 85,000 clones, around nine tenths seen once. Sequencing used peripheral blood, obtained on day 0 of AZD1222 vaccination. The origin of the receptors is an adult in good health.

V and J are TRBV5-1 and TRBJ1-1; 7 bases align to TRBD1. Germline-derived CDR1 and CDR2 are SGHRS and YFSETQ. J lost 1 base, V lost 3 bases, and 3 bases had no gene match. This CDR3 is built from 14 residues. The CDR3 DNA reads TGCGCCAGCAGCTCTTACAGGGGGAACACTGAAGCTTTCTTT. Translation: CASSSYRGNTEAFF.

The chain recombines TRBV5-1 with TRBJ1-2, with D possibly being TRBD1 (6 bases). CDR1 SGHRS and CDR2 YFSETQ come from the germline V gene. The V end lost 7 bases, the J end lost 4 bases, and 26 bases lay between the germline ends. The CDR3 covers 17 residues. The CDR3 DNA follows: TGCGCCAGCGGGGAAGGGGGGACCGGTTCAAGGGGCTATGGCTACACCTTC. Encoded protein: CASGEGGTGSRGYGYTF.